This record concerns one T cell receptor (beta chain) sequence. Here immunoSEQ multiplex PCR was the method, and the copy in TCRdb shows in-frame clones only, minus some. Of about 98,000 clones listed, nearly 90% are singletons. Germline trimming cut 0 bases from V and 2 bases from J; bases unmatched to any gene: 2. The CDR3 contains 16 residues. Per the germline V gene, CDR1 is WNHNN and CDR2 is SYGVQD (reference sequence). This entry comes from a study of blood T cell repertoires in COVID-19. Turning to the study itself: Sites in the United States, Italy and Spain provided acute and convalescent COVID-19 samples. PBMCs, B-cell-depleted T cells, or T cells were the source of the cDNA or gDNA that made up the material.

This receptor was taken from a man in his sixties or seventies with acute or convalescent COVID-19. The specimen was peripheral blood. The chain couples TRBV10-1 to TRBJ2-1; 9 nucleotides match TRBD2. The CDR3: CASSESAGGPYNEQFF. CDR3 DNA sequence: TGCGCCAGCAGTGAGTCGGCGGGGGGGCCCTACAATGAGCAGTTCTTC.